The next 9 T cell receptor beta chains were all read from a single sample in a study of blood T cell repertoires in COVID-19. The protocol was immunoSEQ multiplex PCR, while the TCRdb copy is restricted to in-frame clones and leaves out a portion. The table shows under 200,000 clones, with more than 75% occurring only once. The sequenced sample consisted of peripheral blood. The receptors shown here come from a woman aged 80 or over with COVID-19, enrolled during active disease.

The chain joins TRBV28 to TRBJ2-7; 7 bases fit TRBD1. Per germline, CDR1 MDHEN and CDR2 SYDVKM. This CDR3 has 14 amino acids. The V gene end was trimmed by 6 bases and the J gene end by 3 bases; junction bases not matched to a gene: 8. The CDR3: CASSTTGVFYEQYF. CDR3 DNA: TGTGCCAGCAGCACTACAGGGGTCTTCTACGAGCAGTACTTC.

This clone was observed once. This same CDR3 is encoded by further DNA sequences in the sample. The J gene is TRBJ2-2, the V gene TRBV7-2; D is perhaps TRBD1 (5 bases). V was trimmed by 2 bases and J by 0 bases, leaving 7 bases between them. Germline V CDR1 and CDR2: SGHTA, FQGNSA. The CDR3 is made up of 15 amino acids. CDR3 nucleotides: TGTGCCAGCAGCTTACAGGGCGCGAACACCGGGGAGCTGTTTTTT. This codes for CASSLQGANTGELFF.

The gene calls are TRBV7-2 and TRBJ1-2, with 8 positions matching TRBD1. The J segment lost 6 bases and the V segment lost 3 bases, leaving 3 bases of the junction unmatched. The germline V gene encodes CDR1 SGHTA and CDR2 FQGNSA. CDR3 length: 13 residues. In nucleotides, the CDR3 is TGTGCCAGCAGCTTCGGACAGGGAGATGGCTACACCTTC. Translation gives CASSFGQGDGYTF.

CDR3 sequence: CASRAQGATDGYTF. The CDR3, as DNA: TGTGCCAGCAGAGCGCAGGGCGCCACCGATGGCTACACCTTC. This chain connects TRBV7-9 to TRBJ1-2, with D maybe TRBD1 (5 bases). This CDR3 region has 14 residues. Trimming took 6 bases from V and 6 from J, leaving 17 bases between them. Per the germline V gene, CDR1 is SEHNR and CDR2 is FQNEAQ (reference sequence).

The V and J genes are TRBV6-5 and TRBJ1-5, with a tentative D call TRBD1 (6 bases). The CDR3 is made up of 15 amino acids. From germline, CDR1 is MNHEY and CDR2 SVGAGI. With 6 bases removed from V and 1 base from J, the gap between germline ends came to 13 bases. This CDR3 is CASRTTQGSNQPQHF. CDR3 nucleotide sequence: TGTGCCAGCAGAACAACACAGGGAAGCAATCAGCCCCAGCATTTT.

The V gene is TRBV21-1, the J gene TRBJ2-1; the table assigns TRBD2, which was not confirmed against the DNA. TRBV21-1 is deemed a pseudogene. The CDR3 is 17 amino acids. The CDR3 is CASSMTATSGSSDEQFF. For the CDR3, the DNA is TGTGCCAGCAGCATGACCGCGACTAGCGGGAGCAGCGATGAGCAGTTCTTC.

This CDR3 reads CASSSTGLYSNQPQHF. In nucleotides, the CDR3 is TGTGCCAGCAGTTCGACAGGGTTATATAGCAATCAGCCCCAGCATTTT. This chain connects TRBV6-5 to TRBJ1-5; 7 bases align to TRBD1. Trimming took 4 bases from V and 0 from J; bases not matched to a gene: 6. The CDR3 is 16 residues long. CDR1 and CDR2 (germline): MNHEY, SVGAGI.

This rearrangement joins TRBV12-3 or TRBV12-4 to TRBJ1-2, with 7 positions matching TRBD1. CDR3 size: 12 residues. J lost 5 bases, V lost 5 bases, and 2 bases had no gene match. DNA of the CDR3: TGTGCCAGCAGTCCGACAGGGTATGGCTACACCTTC. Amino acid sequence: CASSPTGYGYTF.

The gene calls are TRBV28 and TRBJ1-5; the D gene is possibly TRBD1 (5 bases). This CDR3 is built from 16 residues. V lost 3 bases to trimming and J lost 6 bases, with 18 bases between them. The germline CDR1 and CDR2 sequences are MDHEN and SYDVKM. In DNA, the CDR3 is TGTGCCAGCAGTTTCTCGGGGGTCGGGCGCATTCAGCCCCAGCATTTT. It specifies CASSFSGVGRIQPQHF.